This T cell receptor (beta chain) was captured in a study of identical twins (dated by TCRdb to 2016 to 2017). For the study in its entirety: The study deep-sequenced TCR alpha and beta repertoires from monozygotic twins, unrelated adults of various ages and cord blood to test whether fetal clonotypes persist. Replicate twin experiments were performed at different times using different library preparation protocols to rule out contamination. Findings and caveats that apply to the study as a whole: Out-of-frame TCR alpha sequences shared between twins showed an excess of low generation-probability sequences compared with coincidental sharing between unrelated individuals. A weaker excess of twin sharing was found in beta out-of-frame sequences because the signal-to-noise ratio was lowered by fewer shared sequences. Invariant T cells such as MAIT and iNKT could partly confound zero-insertion analyses, although diverse VJ usage argued against such confounding for most clonotypes. Out-of-frame TCR alpha sharing in monozygotic twins was systematically underestimated by recombination models, whereas sharing between unrelated individuals was in agreement with the recombination models. Conclusions relied on cross-sectional statistical analysis, since the same donors could not be followed over many years. Fewer insertions were carried by abundant cord blood beta clonotypes, a similar but weaker trend appeared in young adult naive repertoires, and no such trend appeared in memory repertoires.

Every donor was a healthy Caucasian. The library relied on 5' RACE. The reads were generated on an Illumina HiSeq 2000. Template switching introduced a universal primer binding site; the final cDNA contained a unique molecular identifier, enabling accurate counting of TCR cDNA molecules. First-strand cDNA for TCR alpha and beta chains was synthesized from specific primers in the conserved constant-segment region. To control for contamination, every cDNA library carried two barcodes: a SMART-Mk sample barcode plus Illumina barcodes. TruSeq adapter sequences and Illumina sample barcodes were added in two successive PCR steps. Sequencing of the TCR alpha and beta cDNA libraries was done on the Illumina HiSeq platform using custom primers. Per the source publication's procedure: MiGEC was used to process raw reads and extract unique molecular identifiers, and MiXCR was used to find CDR3 positions. For each individual, recombination models were inferred using an EM algorithm with the repgenHMM and IGoR tools. The analysis of shared clonotypes was done with the tcR package in R, with sharing normalized by the product of cloneset sizes. To study raw recombination without the effects of thymic and clonal selection, out-of-frame nonproductive sequences were analyzed. TCRdb applied fastp at Q25 and MiXCR to the public reads, then kept only in-frame beta chains. Here each entry gathers all rows of one CDR3 protein and keeps the most common genes and DNA. The V and J calls were not made by the authors but by TCRdb's processing. In all, the sample holds 1.5 million or so distinct CDR3 sequences, and about 32% of those were seen once. The ten largest clones capture approximately 0.25% of the sample.

Worth noting for this clonotype: Which antigen it targets is not known. No base qualities exist here, and no much larger clone lies one base off it.

The material sequenced was cord blood. The source is a newborn girl in good health.

The DNA sequence follows: TGTGCCAGCCGCACGAGCTACAGGAAAGGCTATAATTCACCCCTCCACTTT. Translated, this is CASRTSYRKGYNSPLHF. The chain was built from TRBV11-2 and TRBJ1-6; the D gene is possibly TRBD1, with 5 bases matching. The CDR3 contains 17 residues, cysteine and phenylalanine counted. CDR3 DNA only is kept here, 51 bases in frame from base 1. Cut back by 8 bases and 3 bases, the V and J ends lie 20 bases apart. The CDR1 and CDR2 encoded by the germline V gene are SGHAT and FQNNGV.